This note documents a single T cell receptor beta chain sequence. No antigen is known for it. The repertoire was sequenced with immunoSEQ multiplex PCR; TCRdb's copy has only in-frame clones and lacks some. The sample records some 130,000 clones, over 85% being singletons. These data come from a study of T cell responses to AZD1222 COVID-19 vaccine. Notes on the study in general: Rises in breadth and depth of Spike-specific TCRs came after two AZD1222 doses.

CDR1 and CDR2 from the germline V gene are SQVTM and ANQGSEA. The CDR3 extends over 15 amino acids. V trimming: 4 bases; J trimming: 4 bases; junction bases outside the gene matches: 9. The sequencing here drew on peripheral blood, taken 28 days after the second AZD1222 dose. V is TRBV29-1 and J is TRBJ1-2; 10 bases are shared with TRBD1. The clonotype originates from an adult who received the AZD1222 COVID-19 vaccine. CDR3 in amino acids: CSVVPGTGVGYGYTF. The CDR3 DNA reads as TGCAGCGTTGTACCAGGGACAGGGGTAGGCTATGGCTACACCTTC.